Listed here are 20 T cell receptor beta chains from one sample, sequenced in a study of OX40 agonist ivuxolimab in advanced cancers. The assay was immunoSEQ multiplex PCR, and TCRdb's table has in-frame clones only and misses some. The sample lists some 70,000 clones, around 90% occurring once. The source was CD4+ or CD8+ T cells sorted from blood, collected in a trial of the OX40 agonist ivuxolimab. The receptors come from an adult with an advanced solid tumor such as melanoma, head and neck, liver or kidney cancer.

This clone was observed once. This rearrangement joins TRBV5-1 to TRBJ2-5; D is perhaps TRBD1 or TRBD2 (5 bases each). Germline V lookup: CDR1 SGHRS, CDR2 YFSETQ. The ends were cut back, 1 base at V and 2 bases at J, with 15 bases in the middle. This CDR3 spans 16 amino acids. As DNA, the CDR3 is TGCGCCAGCAGCTTGTACGCTGCAGGGACGCAAGAGACCCAGTACTTC. Translation: CASSLYAAGTQETQYF.

This chain links TRBV10-3 with TRBJ2-1, with a possible D match to TRBD2 (6 bases). This CDR3 region has 15 residues. The germline V and J ends were trimmed by 6 bases and 5 bases, with 17 bases remaining between them. Germline V CDR1 and CDR2: ENHRY, SYGVKD. The CDR3 DNA sequence: TGTGCCATCAGGGGAGACAGTTGGGGGGACAATGAGCAGTTCTTC. Residues: CAIRGDSWGDNEQFF.

The V call is TRBV7-9, the J call TRBJ2-3; TRBD2 aligns across 9 bases. The trim removed 5 bases at V and 2 bases at J, leaving 8 bases unmatched. In germline, CDR1 is SEHNR, CDR2 FQNEAQ (reference sequence). This CDR3 is built from 16 residues. The CDR3 nucleotides read TGTGCCAGCAGCCAGGGAGCGGGGGGTTACACAGATACGCAGTATTTT. This codes for CASSQGAGGYTDTQYF.

This chain connects TRBV18 to TRBJ1-1; D perhaps matches TRBD1 (5 bases). CDR1 and CDR2 (germline): KGHSH, LQKENI. The CDR3 runs 13 residues. V shed 1 base and J shed 7 bases, with 10 bases lying between them. The CDR3: CASSPLPGVEAFF. CDR3 nucleotide sequence: TGTGCCAGCTCACCACTGCCGGGGGTTGAAGCTTTCTTT.

The V call is TRBV11-2, the J call TRBJ2-1; 7 nucleotides agree with TRBD1. The CDR3 is 13 residues long. J gave up 7 bases and V 5 bases, and 5 bases lay outside the gene matches. The V gene's germline CDR1 is SGHAT and CDR2 FQNNGV. The CDR3 nucleotides are TGTGCCAGCAGCCAGAACAGGGGAAATGAGCAGTTCTTC. Translation: CASSQNRGNEQFF. The whole variable domain, remainder taken from reference TRBV11-2 and TRBJ2-1, is EAGVAQSPRYKIIEKRQSVAFWCNPISGHATLYWYQQILGQGPKLLIQFQNNGVVDDSQLPKDRFSAERLKGVDSTLKIQPAKLEDSAVYLCASSQNRGNEQFFGPGTRLTVL.

The rearrangement joins TRBV7-2 to TRBJ1-3; D is uncertain. Germline CDR1 reads SGHTA; CDR2 reads FQGNSA. This CDR3 contains 16 residues. Trimming cost V 5 bases and J 0 bases, with 14 bases left between them. In DNA, the CDR3 is TGTGCCAGCAGCCTTACGGACGGAAACTCTGGAAACACCATATATTTT. It yields the protein CASSLTDGNSGNTIYF.

The V gene is TRBV5-1, the J gene TRBJ2-5; TRBD2 aligns across 9 bases. CDR3 length equals 14 residues. Per the germline V gene, CDR1 is SGHRS and CDR2 is YFSETQ. With 4 bases clipped from V and 2 bases from J, the junction kept 3 bases outside the gene matches. The CDR3 DNA reads as TGCGCCAGCAGCCAGACTAGCGGACAAGAGACCCAGTACTTC. Protein product: CASSQTSGQETQYF.

CDR3 DNA: TGTGCCAGCAGTGACCATAGCGGGGGGGCAATAGATACGCAGTATTTT. This codes for CASSDHSGGAIDTQYF. The chain employs TRBV6-1 and TRBJ2-3, with 11 bases matching TRBD2. Germline-derived CDR1 and CDR2 are MNHNS and SASEGT. Trimming at V came to 3 bases and at J to 5 bases, leaving 7 bases not matched to a gene. CDR3 length: 16 residues.

The CDR3 DNA is TGCGCCAGCAGCTTGAAATCAGGGGGCGGTTCACCCCTCCACTTT. Translating gives CASSLKSGGGSPLHF. V and J are TRBV5-1 and TRBJ1-6; 8 nucleotides agree with TRBD1. V lost 1 base, J lost 9 bases, and 6 bases stayed unmatched. Germline loops: CDR1 SGHRS, CDR2 YFSETQ. CDR3 length: 15 residues.

The rearrangement uses TRBV7-9 and TRBJ1-1, with a tentative D call TRBD1 (5 bases). This CDR3 spans 13 amino acids. V was trimmed by 2 bases and J by 4 bases, leaving 8 bases between them. Germline lookup yields CDR1 SEHNR and CDR2 FQNEAQ (reference sequence). The CDR3 sequence is CASSLQGGTEAFF. The CDR3 coding sequence is TGTGCCAGCAGCTTACAGGGAGGCACTGAAGCTTTCTTT.

This clone was detected only once. This chain uses TRBV6-1 with TRBJ1-3; no definite D call. CDR1 is MNHNS, CDR2 SASEGT, per germline. V lost 1 base to trimming and J lost 4 bases, with 5 bases between them. The CDR3 is 13 residues long. For the CDR3, the DNA is TGTGCCAGCAGTGAAGTTCGCGGAAACACCATATATTTT. Its translation: CASSEVRGNTIYF.

This chain links TRBV6-6 with TRBJ2-5, with 8 bases lining up with TRBD1. Germline assignment: CDR1 MNHNY and CDR2 SVGAGI (reference sequence). V gave up 6 bases and J gave up 3 bases; unmatched junction bases: 9. The CDR3 totals 15 residues. The CDR3 loop reads CASRTLTGGKETQYF. CDR3 sequence (DNA): TGTGCCAGCAGAACACTAACAGGGGGGAAAGAGACCCAGTACTTC.

The rearrangement uses TRBV5-1 and TRBJ2-3; D possibly corresponds to TRBD1 (5 bases). Trimming stripped 3 bases from V and 2 bases from J, with 10 bases between. Germline V gives CDR1 SGHRS, CDR2 YFSETQ. The CDR3 runs 14 residues. In DNA form, the CDR3 reads TGCGCCAGCAGCTATATACAGGTCACAGATACGCAGTATTTT. Its translation: CASSYIQVTDTQYF.

The V gene is TRBV27, the J gene TRBJ2-3, with TRBD2 identical over 8 bases. Trimming cost V 4 bases and J 3 bases; bases outside gene matches: 3. CDR1 and CDR2 (germline): MNHEY, SMNVEV (reference sequence). The CDR3 covers 14 residues. The CDR3, as DNA: TGTGCCAGCAGTTGGGGACTAGTGACAGATACGCAGTATTTT. It codes for CASSWGLVTDTQYF.

The V and J genes are TRBV28 and TRBJ2-2; D remains unclear. V dropped 7 bases and J dropped 0 bases, with 3 bases sitting between them. CDR1 MDHEN and CDR2 SYDVKM come from the germline V gene. This CDR3 region has 12 residues. Here the CDR3 reads CASTSNTGELFF. For the CDR3, the DNA is TGTGCCAGCACTTCGAACACCGGGGAGCTGTTTTTT.

This clone showed up just once. This rearrangement joins TRBV6-6 to TRBJ1-6; perhaps TRBD1 as D (6 bases). The CDR3 sequence is 15 residues long. Trimming removed 4 bases from V and 5 bases from J, with 12 bases in between. Germline CDR1 MNHNY, CDR2 SVGAGI (reference sequence). The CDR3 nucleotides read TGTGCCAGCAGTTTTCTCAGGGGTGATAATTCACCCCTCCACTTT. This sequence encodes CASSFLRGDNSPLHF.

V is TRBV19 and J is TRBJ1-5; no firm D call. V was cut by 3 bases and J by 0 bases, with 9 bases left in between. The CDR3 runs 15 residues. Germline loops: CDR1 LNHDA, CDR2 SQIVND (reference sequence). CDR3 DNA: TGTGCCAGTAGTATGGCGGAATATAGCAATCAGCCCCAGCATTTT. Amino acid sequence: CASSMAEYSNQPQHF.

This clone was seen a single time. The chain's CDR3 is CASSLSSGSSTDTQYF. CDR3 DNA sequence: TGCGCCAGCAGCCTCTCTTCCGGCTCTAGCACAGATACGCAGTATTTT. The chain has TRBV5-1 and TRBJ2-3; no firm D call. V lost 4 bases, J lost 0 bases, and 15 bases lay in between. Germline lookup yields CDR1 SGHRS and CDR2 YFSETQ. The length of the CDR3 is 16 residues.

The chain is built from TRBV6-5 and TRBJ1-5; TRBD1 aligns across 7 bases. This CDR3 is 13 amino acids long. CDR1 is MNHEY and CDR2 is SVGAGI in the germline V gene. The V gene end was trimmed by 6 bases and the J gene end by 5 bases; junction bases not matched to a gene: 4. CDR3 sequence: CASSLQGYQPQHF. The CDR3 DNA is TGTGCCAGCAGCCTACAGGGGTATCAGCCCCAGCATTTT.

This rearrangement joins TRBV5-8 to TRBJ1-4, with TRBD1 matching over 8 bases. Germline-derived CDR1 and CDR2 are SGHTS and YDEGEE. The CDR3 loop spans 14 amino acids. Germline trimming cut 2 bases from V and 7 bases from J; bases unmatched to any gene: 4. The CDR3 protein is CASSFTGGGEKLFF. CDR3 in DNA: TGTGCCAGCAGCTTTACAGGGGGAGGTGAAAAACTGTTTTTT.